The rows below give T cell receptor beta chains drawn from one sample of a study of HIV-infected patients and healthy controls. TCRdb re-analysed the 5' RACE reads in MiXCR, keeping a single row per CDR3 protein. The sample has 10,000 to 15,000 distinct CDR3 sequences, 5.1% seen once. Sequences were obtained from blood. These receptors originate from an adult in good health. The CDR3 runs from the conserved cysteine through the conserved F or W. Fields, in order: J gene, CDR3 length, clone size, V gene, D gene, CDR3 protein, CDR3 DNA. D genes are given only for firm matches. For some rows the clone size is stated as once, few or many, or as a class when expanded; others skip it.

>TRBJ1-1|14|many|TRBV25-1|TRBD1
CASSELQGAAEAFF
TGTGCCAGCAGTGAACTACAGGGGGCGGCTGAAGCTTTCTTT
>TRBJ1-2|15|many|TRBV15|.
CATSSPGRANYGYTF
TGTGCCACCAGCAGTCCCGGTAGGGCTAACTATGGCTACACCTTC
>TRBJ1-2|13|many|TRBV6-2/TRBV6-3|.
CASNDPMAYGYTF
TGTGCCAGCAACGACCCGATGGCCTATGGCTACACCTTC
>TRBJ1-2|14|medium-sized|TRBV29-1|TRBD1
CSVEGTGVDYGYTF
TGCAGCGTTGAAGGGACAGGGGTCGACTATGGCTACACCTTC
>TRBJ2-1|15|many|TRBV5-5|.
CASSYTGIGYNEQFF
TGTGCCAGCAGCTACACAGGGATAGGCTACAATGAGCAGTTCTTC
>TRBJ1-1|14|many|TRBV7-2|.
CASSLDSIRTEAFF
TGTGCCAGCAGCTTAGATTCCATAAGAACTGAAGCTTTCTTT
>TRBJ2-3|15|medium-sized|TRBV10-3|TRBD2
CAISDGTSGTDTQYF
TGTGCCATCAGTGATGGGACTAGCGGTACAGATACGCAGTATTTT
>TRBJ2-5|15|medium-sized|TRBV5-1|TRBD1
CASSSGGTGQETQYF
TGCGCCAGCAGTTCCGGCGGGACAGGGCAAGAGACCCAGTACTTC
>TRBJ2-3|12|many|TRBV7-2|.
CASSLFTDTQYF
TGTGCCAGCAGCTTATTCACAGATACGCAGTATTTT
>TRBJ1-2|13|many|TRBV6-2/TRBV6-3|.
CASSFINSDGYTF
TGTGCCAGCAGTTTTATTAACAGCGATGGCTACACCTTC
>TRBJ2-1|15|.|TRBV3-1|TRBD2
CASSPLRLAGGEQFF
TGTGCCAGCAGCCCCCTCCGGCTAGCGGGGGGTGAGCAGTTCTTC
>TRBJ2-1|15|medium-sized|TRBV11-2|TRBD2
CASSLASGSYNEQFF
TGTGCCAGCAGCTTGGCTAGCGGGTCTTACAATGAGCAGTTCTTC
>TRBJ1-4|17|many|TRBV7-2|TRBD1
CASSPSRHGTASEKLFF
TGTGCCAGCAGCCCATCGAGACACGGGACAGCTAGTGAAAAACTGTTTTTT
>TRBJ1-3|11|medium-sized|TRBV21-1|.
CASITGNTIYF
TGTGCCAGCATCACTGGAAACACCATATATTTT
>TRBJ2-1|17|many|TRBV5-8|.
CASSHAGAEPFYNEQFF
TGTGCCAGCAGTCACGCCGGGGCTGAACCCTTCTACAATGAGCAGTTCTTC
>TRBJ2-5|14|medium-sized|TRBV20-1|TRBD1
CSARPPGGAETQYF
TGCAGTGCTAGACCCCCAGGGGGCGCAGAGACCCAGTACTTC
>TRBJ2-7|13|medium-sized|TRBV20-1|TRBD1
CSARGQGGYEQYF
TGCAGTGCTAGGGGACAGGGAGGCTACGAGCAGTACTTC
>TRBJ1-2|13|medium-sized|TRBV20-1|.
CSAREDSTYGYTF
TGCAGTGCTAGAGAGGACTCGACTTATGGCTACACCTTC
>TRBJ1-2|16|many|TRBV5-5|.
CASSLNFDQVDYGYTF
TGTGCCAGCAGCTTGAACTTTGATCAAGTCGACTATGGCTACACCTTC
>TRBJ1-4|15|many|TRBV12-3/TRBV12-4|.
CASSLAGIVNEKLFF
TGTGCCAGCAGTTTAGCAGGGATTGTTAATGAAAAACTGTTTTTT
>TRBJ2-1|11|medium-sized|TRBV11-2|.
CASSLSHEQFF
TGTGCCAGCAGCTTAAGCCATGAGCAGTTCTTC
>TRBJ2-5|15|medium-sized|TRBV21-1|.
CASSKTLELQETQYF
TGTGCCAGCAGCAAGACACTGGAGCTTCAGGAGACCCAGTACTTC
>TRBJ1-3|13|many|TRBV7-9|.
CASSRAGGNTIYF
TGTGCCAGCAGCCGGGCAGGTGGAAACACCATATATTTT
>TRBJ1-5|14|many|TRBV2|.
CASGGEVGNQPQHF
TGTGCCAGCGGGGGAGAGGTCGGTAATCAGCCCCAGCATTTT
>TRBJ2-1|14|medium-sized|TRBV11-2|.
CASSLVSQTNEQFF
TGTGCCAGCAGCTTAGTATCACAGACGAATGAGCAGTTCTTC
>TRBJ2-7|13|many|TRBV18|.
CASSPDSTYEQYF
TGTGCCAGCTCACCGGACAGCACCTACGAGCAGTACTTC
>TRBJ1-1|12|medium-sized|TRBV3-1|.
CASSRVNTEAFF
TGTGCCAGCAGCAGGGTGAACACTGAAGCTTTCTTT
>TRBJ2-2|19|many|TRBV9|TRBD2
CASSDTPFRRGKNTGELFF
TGTGCCAGCAGCGATACCCCCTTTCGGCGGGGGAAAAACACCGGGGAGCTGTTTTTT
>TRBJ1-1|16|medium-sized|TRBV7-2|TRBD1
CASSLRGQGGSTEAFF
TGTGCCAGCAGCTTAAGGGGACAGGGAGGGAGCACTGAAGCTTTCTTT
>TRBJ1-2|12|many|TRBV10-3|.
CAISESGYGYTF
TGTGCCATCAGTGAGTCCGGTTATGGCTACACCTTC
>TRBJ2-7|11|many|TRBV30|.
CAWSRGYEQYF
TGTGCCTGGAGCAGGGGATACGAGCAGTACTTC
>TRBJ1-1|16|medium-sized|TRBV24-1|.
CATSDLHGDTNTEAFF
TGTGCCACCAGTGATTTGCACGGGGACACGAACACTGAAGCTTTCTTT
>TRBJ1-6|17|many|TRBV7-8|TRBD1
CASSPRGQGTYNSPLHF
TGTGCCAGCAGCCCCCGAGGACAGGGGACCTATAATTCACCCCTCCACTTT
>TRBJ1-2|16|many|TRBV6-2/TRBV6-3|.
CASSLYVGLDVYGYTF
TGTGCCAGCAGCCTTTACGTGGGCCTAGACGTTTATGGCTACACCTTC
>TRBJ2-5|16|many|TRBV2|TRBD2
CASKQSGLAGGILQYF
TGTGCCAGCAAACAATCGGGACTAGCGGGGGGTATCCTCCAGTACTTC
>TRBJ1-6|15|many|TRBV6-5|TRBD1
CASSYSDRVNSPLHF
TGTGCCAGCAGTTACTCGGACAGGGTTAATTCACCCCTCCACTTT
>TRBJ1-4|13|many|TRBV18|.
CASSQQVNEKLFF
TGTGCCAGCTCACAGCAAGTTAATGAAAAACTGTTTTTT
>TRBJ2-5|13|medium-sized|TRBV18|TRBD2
CASSPPGTSIQYF
TGTGCCAGCTCACCACCCGGGACTAGTATCCAGTACTTC
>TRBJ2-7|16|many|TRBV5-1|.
CASSLASGISSYEQYF
TGCGCCAGCAGCTTGGCATCCGGGATTAGCTCCTACGAGCAGTACTTC
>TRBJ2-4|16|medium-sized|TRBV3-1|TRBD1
CASSQDRDREGDIQYF
TGTGCCAGCAGCCAAGATAGAGACAGGGAAGGGGACATTCAGTACTTC
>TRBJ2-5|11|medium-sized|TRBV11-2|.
CASSLKSAQYF
TGTGCCAGCAGCTTAAAATCTGCCCAGTACTTC
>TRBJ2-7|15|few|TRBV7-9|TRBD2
CASSPTSGGAYEQYF
TGTGCCAGCAGCCCGACTAGCGGGGGGGCCTACGAGCAGTACTTC
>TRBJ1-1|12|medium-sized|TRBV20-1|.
CSASDGNTEAFF
TGCAGTGCTAGTGATGGGAACACTGAAGCTTTCTTT
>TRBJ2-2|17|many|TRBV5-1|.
CASSPIGGSFNTGELFF
TGCGCCAGCAGCCCAATCGGTGGATCCTTTAACACCGGGGAGCTGTTTTTT
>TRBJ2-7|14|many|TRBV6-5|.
CASSYSGRGHEQYF
TGTGCCAGCAGTTACTCGGGCAGGGGCCACGAGCAGTACTTC
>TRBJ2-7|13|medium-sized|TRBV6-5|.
CASTTGSLREQYF
TGTGCCAGCACAACAGGGTCTCTGAGGGAGCAGTACTTC
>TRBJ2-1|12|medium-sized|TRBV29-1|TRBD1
CSVAGQVNEQFF
TGCAGCGTTGCGGGACAGGTCAATGAGCAGTTCTTC
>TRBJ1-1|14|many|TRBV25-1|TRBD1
CASSATGMNTEAFF
TGTGCCAGCAGCGCGACAGGGATGAACACTGAAGCTTTCTTT
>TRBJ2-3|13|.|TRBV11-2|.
CASSLDLLDTQYF
TGTGCCAGCAGCTTAGATCTACTCGATACGCAGTATTTT
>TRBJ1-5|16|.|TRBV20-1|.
CSARAGSSISNQPQHF
TGCAGTGCTAGGGCGGGTTCGAGTATAAGCAATCAGCCCCAGCATTTT